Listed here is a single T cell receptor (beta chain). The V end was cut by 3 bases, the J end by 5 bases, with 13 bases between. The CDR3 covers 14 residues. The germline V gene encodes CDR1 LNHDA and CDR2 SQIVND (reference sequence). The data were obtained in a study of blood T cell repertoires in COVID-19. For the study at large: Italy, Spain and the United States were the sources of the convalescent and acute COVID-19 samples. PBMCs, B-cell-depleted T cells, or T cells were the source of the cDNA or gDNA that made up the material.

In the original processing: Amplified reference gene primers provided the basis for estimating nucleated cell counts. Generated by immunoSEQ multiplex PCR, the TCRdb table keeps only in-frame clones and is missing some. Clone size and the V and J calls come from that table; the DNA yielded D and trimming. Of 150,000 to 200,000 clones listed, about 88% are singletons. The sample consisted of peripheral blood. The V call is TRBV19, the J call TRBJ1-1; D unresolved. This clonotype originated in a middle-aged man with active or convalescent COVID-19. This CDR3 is CASSIFRDRTEAFF. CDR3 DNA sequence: TGTGCCAGTAGTATTTTTCGGGATCGGACTGAAGCTTTCTTT.